This is a list of T cell receptor beta chains from one sample in a study of Tregs in tolerant kidney transplant recipients. Some clones are missing from TCRdb's copy, which holds only in-frame ones; the method was immunoSEQ multiplex PCR. There are about 120,000 clones in the sample; around nine tenths occur only once, and roughly 0.63% lies in the top ten. Sequencing was carried out using CD4+ T cells from blood. The receptors come from a human donor in good health. Both conserved end residues are part of each CDR3. A D gene is named only where the DNA matches it firmly. Not all rows give a size; the values are once, few, many and, for expanded clones, a class.

V: TRBV7-3
D: TRBD1
size: NA
J: TRBJ2-3
DNA: TGTGCCAGCAGCTTCCCAGGGGGTCGTGGAGATACGCAGTATTTT
CDR3: CASSFPGGRGDTQYF

V: TRBV5-5
D: NA
size: NA
J: TRBJ1-5
DNA: TGTGCCAGCAGCGCGACGGTTAATCAGCCCCAGCATTTT
CDR3: CASSATVNQPQHF

V: TRBV4-2
D: TRBD1
size: NA
J: TRBJ1-6
DNA: TGTGCCAGCAGCCTCCACAGGGGAACTAATTCACCCCTCCACTTT
CDR3: CASSLHRGTNSPLHF

V: TRBV2
D: TRBD2
size: medium-sized
J: TRBJ2-7
DNA: TGTGCCAGCAGTGGGGTTACTAGCGGCTACGAGCAGTACTTC
CDR3: CASSGVTSGYEQYF

V: TRBV2
D: TRBD1
size: NA
J: TRBJ2-7
DNA: TGTGCCAGCAGGGGGACAGTGAACTCCTACGAGCAGTACTTC
CDR3: CASRGTVNSYEQYF

V: TRBV18
D: TRBD1
size: NA
J: TRBJ1-1
DNA: TGTGCCAGCTCATCAGAGACAGGGGGGAACACTGAAGCTTTCTTT
CDR3: CASSSETGGNTEAFF

V: TRBV6-5
D: NA
size: NA
J: TRBJ2-3
DNA: TGTGCCAGCACGTCCCCCCGGGGCGGAGATACGCAGTATTTT
CDR3: CASTSPRGGDTQYF

V: TRBV29-1
D: NA
size: NA
J: TRBJ1-2
DNA: TGCAGCGTCGAGGGGAGACAGTACTATGGCTACACCTTC
CDR3: CSVEGRQYYGYTF

V: TRBV7-9
D: NA
size: NA
J: TRBJ1-5
DNA: TGTGCCAGCACCCAGGGGTATGGCAATCAGCCCCAGCATTTT
CDR3: CASTQGYGNQPQHF

V: TRBV6-5
D: TRBD1
size: once
J: TRBJ1-2
DNA: TGTGCCAGCAGTCACGACAGGGGAGTACTCTATGGCTACACCTTC
CDR3: CASSHDRGVLYGYTF

V: TRBV11-3
D: TRBD1
size: NA
J: TRBJ2-5
DNA: TGTGCCAGCAGCTCCGGACAGGGGGCTGAGGAGACCCAGTACTTC
CDR3: CASSSGQGAEETQYF

V: TRBV6-5
D: TRBD1
size: NA
J: TRBJ1-1
DNA: TGTGCCAGCAGTTACGACAGGGGGCTAAACACTGAAGCTTTCTTT
CDR3: CASSYDRGLNTEAFF

V: TRBV18
D: NA
size: NA
J: TRBJ1-3
DNA: TGTGCCAGCTCGACCCGCGGGGACACCATATATTTT
CDR3: CASSTRGDTIYF

V: TRBV7-9
D: TRBD2
size: NA
J: TRBJ2-1
DNA: TGTGCCAGCAGCTTAGAATCTAGCGGGAGCTCTGAGCAGTTCTTC
CDR3: CASSLESSGSSEQFF

V: TRBV5-1
D: TRBD2
size: NA
J: TRBJ2-3
DNA: TGCGCCAGCAGCTTGGAGCGGGGGGGCACAGATACGCAGTATTTT
CDR3: CASSLERGGTDTQYF

V: TRBV11-2
D: NA
size: NA
J: TRBJ2-1
DNA: TGTGCCAGCAGCTTCGGCCAATACAATGAGCAGTTCTTC
CDR3: CASSFGQYNEQFF

V: TRBV4-1
D: NA
size: NA
J: TRBJ2-7
DNA: TGCGCCAGCAGCCGCCTCCCCGGGGAAGAGCAGTACTTC
CDR3: CASSRLPGEEQYF

V: TRBV6-1
D: TRBD1
size: NA
J: TRBJ1-2
DNA: TGTGCCAGCAGTGAAGTAGGGGGCAGCTATGGCTACACCTTC
CDR3: CASSEVGGSYGYTF

V: TRBV30
D: TRBD2
size: NA
J: TRBJ2-5
DNA: TGTGCCTGGGTAGCGGGGAGCCAAGAGACCCAGTACTTC
CDR3: CAWVAGSQETQYF

V: TRBV18
D: TRBD1
size: NA
J: TRBJ2-2
DNA: TGTGCCAGCTCACCGCCGGGACAGGGGGCAGACGGGGAGCTGTTTTTT
CDR3: CASSPPGQGADGELFF

V: TRBV13
D: TRBD2
size: NA
J: TRBJ2-3
DNA: TGTGCCAGCAGCCAAGGACTAGCGGTAACAGATACGCAGTATTTT
CDR3: CASSQGLAVTDTQYF

V: TRBV5-1
D: TRBD2
size: NA
J: TRBJ2-7
DNA: TGCGCCAGCAGCTCGACTAGCGGGGGCGGAGAGCAGTACTTC
CDR3: CASSSTSGGGEQYF

V: TRBV29-1
D: NA
size: NA
J: TRBJ1-1
DNA: TGCAGCGAAGAGATTGGGCGCCAGGGGATCACTGAAGCTTTCTTT
CDR3: CSEEIGRQGITEAFF

V: TRBV29-1
D: NA
size: NA
J: TRBJ2-2
DNA: TGCAGCGGCCAGGGTACCGGGGAGCTGTTTTTT
CDR3: CSGQGTGELFF

V: TRBV7-9
D: NA
size: NA
J: TRBJ2-3
DNA: TGTGCCAGCAGCTCCTACGGGCCAGATACGCAGTATTTT
CDR3: CASSSYGPDTQYF

V: TRBV4-1
D: TRBD1
size: NA
J: TRBJ2-7
DNA: TGCGCCAGCAGCCAAGAAGCCGGACAGGGGGATAACGAGCAGTACTTC
CDR3: CASSQEAGQGDNEQYF

V: TRBV7-3
D: NA
size: NA
J: TRBJ2-1
DNA: TGTGCCAGCAGCTTAAGGGGAGGAGTAGGGGGACAGAAAGAGGATGAGCAGTTCTTC
CDR3: CASSLRGGVGGQKEDEQFF

V: TRBV5-1
D: TRBD2
size: NA
J: TRBJ2-5
DNA: TGCGCCAGCAGCCCGGGAGGAACTAGCGGGGCTCAAGAGACCCAGTACTTC
CDR3: CASSPGGTSGAQETQYF

V: TRBV7-6
D: NA
size: NA
J: TRBJ1-1
DNA: TGTGCCAGCAGCTTGTCAGGGAACACTGAAGCTTTCTTT
CDR3: CASSLSGNTEAFF

V: TRBV19
D: NA
size: NA
J: TRBJ2-7
DNA: TGTGCCAGTAGTATAGCAGCGGACCACTCCTACGAGCAGTACTTC
CDR3: CASSIAADHSYEQYF

V: TRBV5-1
D: NA
size: NA
J: TRBJ2-5
DNA: TGCGCCAGCAGCTTCCTGACCCCCGAACAGACCCAGTACTTC
CDR3: CASSFLTPEQTQYF

V: TRBV5-1
D: TRBD1
size: NA
J: TRBJ1-5
DNA: TGCGCCAGCAGCCGAACAGGGGCGCTCAATCAGCCCCAGCATTTT
CDR3: CASSRTGALNQPQHF

V: TRBV5-6
D: TRBD1
size: NA
J: TRBJ2-3
DNA: TGTGCCAGCAGCCGCGACAGGGTCACAGATACGCAGTATTTT
CDR3: CASSRDRVTDTQYF

V: TRBV21-1
D: NA
size: NA
J: TRBJ2-5
DNA: TGTGCCAGCCCCAATCCCCAGTGGGAGGGCCAAGAGACCCAGTACTTC
CDR3: CASPNPQWEGQETQYF

V: TRBV29-1
D: TRBD1
size: NA
J: TRBJ1-1
DNA: TGCAGCGTTAACAGGGGGATCACTGAAGCTTTCTTT
CDR3: CSVNRGITEAFF

V: TRBV7-9
D: TRBD1
size: NA
J: TRBJ2-4
DNA: TGTGCCAGCAGCCCCCGGGACAGTCACATAGCCAAAAACATTCAGTACTTC
CDR3: CASSPRDSHIAKNIQYF

V: TRBV7-9
D: TRBD2
size: NA
J: TRBJ2-2
DNA: TGTGCCAGCAGTCGGACTAGCGGGAGTAGGGCCGGGGAGCTGTTTTTT
CDR3: CASSRTSGSRAGELFF

V: TRBV5-5
D: TRBD1
size: NA
J: TRBJ1-1
DNA: TGTGCCAGCAGCCTTGCTCAGGGGGCGAGTGAAGCTTTCTTT
CDR3: CASSLAQGASEAFF

V: TRBV13
D: NA
size: NA
J: TRBJ2-7
DNA: TGTGCCAGCAGCTTAAGACGGACCTACGAGCAGTACTTC
CDR3: CASSLRRTYEQYF

V: TRBV19
D: TRBD1
size: few
J: TRBJ1-1
DNA: TGTGCCAGTAGTATAGATCTCTGGACAGGAGGGAACACTGAAGCTTTCTTT
CDR3: CASSIDLWTGGNTEAFF

V: TRBV2
D: TRBD2
size: once
J: TRBJ2-5
DNA: TGTGCCAGCAGTAAGGGACTAGCGGGGGATTTGGAGACCCAGTACTTC
CDR3: CASSKGLAGDLETQYF

V: TRBV12-5
D: TRBD1
size: NA
J: TRBJ2-2
DNA: TGTGCTAGTGGTCGACAGGGGGCTAATACCGGGGAGCTGTTTTTT
CDR3: CASGRQGANTGELFF

V: TRBV11-3
D: NA
size: NA
J: TRBJ2-7
DNA: TGTGCCAGCAGCTTAGGCAGGGACTACGAGCAGTACTTC
CDR3: CASSLGRDYEQYF

V: TRBV30
D: NA
size: once
J: TRBJ2-7
DNA: TGTGCCTGGAGGCCTCAGGGGTGGAGGATTTACGAGCAGTACTTC
CDR3: CAWRPQGWRIYEQYF

V: TRBV5-8
D: NA
size: NA
J: TRBJ1-4
DNA: TGTGCCAGCAGCTATCCAGGGTCCCTTAATGAAAAACTGTTTTTT
CDR3: CASSYPGSLNEKLFF

V: TRBV10-3
D: TRBD1
size: NA
J: TRBJ2-3
DNA: TGTGCCATCAGTGGGGACAGCTCTAGCACAGATACGCAGTATTTT
CDR3: CAISGDSSSTDTQYF

V: TRBV9
D: NA
size: NA
J: TRBJ2-3
DNA: TGTGCCAGCAGCGCTGGGGCCTCGACGATCTCAACAGATACGCAGTATTTT
CDR3: CASSAGASTISTDTQYF